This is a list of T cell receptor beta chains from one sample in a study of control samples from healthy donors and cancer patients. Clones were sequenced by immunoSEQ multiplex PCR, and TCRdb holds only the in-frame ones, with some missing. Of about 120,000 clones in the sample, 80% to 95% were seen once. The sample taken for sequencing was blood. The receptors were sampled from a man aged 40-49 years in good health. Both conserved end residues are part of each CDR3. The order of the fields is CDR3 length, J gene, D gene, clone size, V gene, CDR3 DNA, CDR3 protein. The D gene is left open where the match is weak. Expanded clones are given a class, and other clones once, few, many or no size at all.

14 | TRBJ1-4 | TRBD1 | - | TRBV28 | TGTGCCAGCAGTGCCGGGACAGGGAGAGAAAAACTGTTTTTT | CASSAGTGREKLFF
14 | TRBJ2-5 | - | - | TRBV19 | TGTGCCACCGCACGCTACGCAGGGGAAGAGACCCAGTACTTC | CATARYAGEETQYF
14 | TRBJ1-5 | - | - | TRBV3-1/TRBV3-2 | TGTGCCAGCAGCCAAGATCGACAGACGTCGCCCCAGCATTTT | CASSQDRQTSPQHF
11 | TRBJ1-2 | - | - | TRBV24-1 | TGTGCCACCAGTCGGGGGAATGGCTACACCTTC | CATSRGNGYTF
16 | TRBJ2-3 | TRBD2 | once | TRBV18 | TGTGCCAGCTCACCACGTGTTAGCGGGGGTGGAGATACGCAGTATTTT | CASSPRVSGGGDTQYF
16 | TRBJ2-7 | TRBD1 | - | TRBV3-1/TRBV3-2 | TGTGCCAGCAGTCAGAAACCGGGACAGGGGGCCTACGAGCAGTACTTC | CASSQKPGQGAYEQYF
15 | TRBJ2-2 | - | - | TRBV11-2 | TGTGCCAGCAGCTTAGAGGGCAGAGACACCGGGGAGCTGTTTTTT | CASSLEGRDTGELFF
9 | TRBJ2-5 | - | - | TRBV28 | TGTGCCAGCGGCTCGGGCCAGTACTTC | CASGSGQYF
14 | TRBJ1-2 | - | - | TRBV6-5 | TGTGCCAGCAGCCCCGACAAGGCAGGCTATGGCTACACCTTC | CASSPDKAGYGYTF
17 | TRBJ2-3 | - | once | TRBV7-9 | TGTGCCAGCACCCTAAAAGTAGGCAACGTACCGACAGATACGCAGTATTTT | CASTLKVGNVPTDTQYF
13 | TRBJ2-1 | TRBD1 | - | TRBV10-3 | TGTGCCTCAAGGGGGACAGGGGGCAATGAGCAGTTCTTC | CASRGTGGNEQFF
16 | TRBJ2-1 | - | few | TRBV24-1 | TGTGCCACCAGTGATCCTTCGGCAGGCGGGAAGGATGAGCAGTTCTTC | CATSDPSAGGKDEQFF
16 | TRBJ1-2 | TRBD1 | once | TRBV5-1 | TGCGCCAGCAGCCAACAGGGGGTTGGGACCAACTATGGCTACACCTTC | CASSQQGVGTNYGYTF
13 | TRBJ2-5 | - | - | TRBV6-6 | TGTGCCAGCACGGGGAGGGGGCGGGAGACCCAGTACTTC | CASTGRGRETQYF
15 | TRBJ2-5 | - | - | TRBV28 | TGTGCCAGCAGTTTACTGGGCAGGGGAGGAGAGACCCAGTACTTC | CASSLLGRGGETQYF
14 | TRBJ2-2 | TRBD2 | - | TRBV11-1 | TGTGCCAGCAGCCTAGCGGGGGCGGCCGGGGAGCTGTTTTTT | CASSLAGAAGELFF
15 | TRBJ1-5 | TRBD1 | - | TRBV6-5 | TGTGCCAGCAGTCCCGGGACAGCTAGCAATCAGCCCCAGCATTTT | CASSPGTASNQPQHF
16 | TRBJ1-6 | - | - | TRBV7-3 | TGTGCCAGCAGCTTAGCCTCTCCCGGGTCCGGTTCACCCCTCCACTTT | CASSLASPGSGSPLHF
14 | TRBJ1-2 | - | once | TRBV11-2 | TGTGCCAGCAGTTTGGACGGCACTAACTATGGCTACACCTTC | CASSLDGTNYGYTF
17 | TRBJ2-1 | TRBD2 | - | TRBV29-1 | TGCAGCGCAACCGGGACTAGCGGGGGCCACTCCTACAATGAGCAGTTCTTC | CSATGTSGGHSYNEQFF
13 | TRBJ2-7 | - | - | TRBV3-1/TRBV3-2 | TGTGCCAGCAGCCAAGAACCTCACTACGAGCAGTACTTC | CASSQEPHYEQYF
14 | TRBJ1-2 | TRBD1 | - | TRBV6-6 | TGTGCCAGCAGATCGACAGGGTCCGGCTATGGCTACACCTTC | CASRSTGSGYGYTF
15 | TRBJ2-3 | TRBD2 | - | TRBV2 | TGTGCCAGCAGTGGAGTAGCGGGGGGCACAGATACGCAGTATTTT | CASSGVAGGTDTQYF
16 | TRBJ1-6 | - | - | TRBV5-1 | TGCGCCAGCAGCTGGGGCAGTAGCTCCTATAATTCACCCCTCCACTTT | CASSWGSSSYNSPLHF
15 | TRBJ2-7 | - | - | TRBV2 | TGTGCCAGCAGACTAACAGGTGAAGCCTCCTACGAGCAGTACTTC | CASRLTGEASYEQYF
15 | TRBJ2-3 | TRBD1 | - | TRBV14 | TGTGCCAGCAGCCCATGGACAGGGGAGACAGATACGCAGTATTTT | CASSPWTGETDTQYF
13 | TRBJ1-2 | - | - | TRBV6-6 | TGTGCCAGCAGTCAATCCCGGATGGAGGGCTACACCTTC | CASSQSRMEGYTF
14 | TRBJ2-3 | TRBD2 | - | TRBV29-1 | TGCAGCGTTGCCGGGGGGGAAAGCACAGATACGCAGTATTTT | CSVAGGESTDTQYF
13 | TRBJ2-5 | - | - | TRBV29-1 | TGCAGCCCCCTAGAGGGGGGGCAGGGGACCCAGTACTTC | CSPLEGGQGTQYF
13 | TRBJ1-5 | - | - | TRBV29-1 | TGCAGCGCCGCCGGGCGAGGCAATCAGCCCCAGCATTTT | CSAAGRGNQPQHF
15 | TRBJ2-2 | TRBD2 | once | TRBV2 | TGTGCCAGCAGAGGACTAGCGGGGTTTCGCGGGGAGCTGTTTTTT | CASRGLAGFRGELFF
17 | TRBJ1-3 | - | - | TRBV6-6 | TGTGCCAGCAGTCCACCGGAGAGGGGTTTAGCTGGAAACACCATATATTTT | CASSPPERGLAGNTIYF
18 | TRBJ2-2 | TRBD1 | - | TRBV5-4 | TGTGCCAGCAGCCCAAATATCCCGGGACAGGGGAACACCGGGGAGCTGTTTTTT | CASSPNIPGQGNTGELFF
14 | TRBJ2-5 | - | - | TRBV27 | TGTGCCAGCAGCCCTATGTATGACGAAGAGACCCAGTACTTC | CASSPMYDEETQYF
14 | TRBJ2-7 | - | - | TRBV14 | TGTGCCAGCAGCCATTGGTCAGCGTCGGGGGAGCAGTACTTC | CASSHWSASGEQYF
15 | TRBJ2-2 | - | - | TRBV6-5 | TGTGCCAGCAGTTACTCTGGAGCGAACACCGGGGAGCTGTTTTTT | CASSYSGANTGELFF
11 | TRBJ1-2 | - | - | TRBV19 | TGTGCCTGTTGGAGCAACTATGGCTACACCTTC | CACWSNYGYTF
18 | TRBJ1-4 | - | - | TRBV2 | TGTGCCAGCAGCCATGCCGACGGGGGCCTGTGGACTAATGAAAAACTGTTTTTT | CASSHADGGLWTNEKLFF
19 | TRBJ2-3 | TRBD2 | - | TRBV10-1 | TGCGCCAGCAGTGAGTCTCGGGGGGGGACAAGCCGATCCACAGATACGCAGTATTTT | CASSESRGGTSRSTDTQYF
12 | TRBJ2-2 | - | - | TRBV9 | TGTGCCAGCAGCGGCTCAGACCGGGAGCTGTTTTTT | CASSGSDRELFF
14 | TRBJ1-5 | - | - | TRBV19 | TGTGCCAGTAGTAAAGGGAGAGTAGGTCAGCCCCAGCATTTT | CASSKGRVGQPQHF
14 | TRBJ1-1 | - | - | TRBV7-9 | TGTGCCAGCAGCTTGGAAGGACAAACCCCTGAAGCTTTCTTT | CASSLEGQTPEAFF
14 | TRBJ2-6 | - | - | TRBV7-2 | TGTGCCAGCAGCCCCTACGGGGGGGCCAACGTCCTGACTTTC | CASSPYGGANVLTF
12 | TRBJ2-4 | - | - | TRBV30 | TGTGCCTGGAGTGGAGGACTAAACATTCAGTACTTC | CAWSGGLNIQYF
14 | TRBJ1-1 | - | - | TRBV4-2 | TGTGCCAGCAGCCTGACCTGGATTGGGTCTGAAGCTTTCTTT | CASSLTWIGSEAFF
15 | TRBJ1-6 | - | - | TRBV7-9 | TGTGCCAGCAGCTTAATCACAGGCAGAAATTCACCCCTCCACTTT | CASSLITGRNSPLHF
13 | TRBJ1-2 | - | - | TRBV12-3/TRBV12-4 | TGTGCCAGCAGCCTAACAGGATCCTATGGCTACACCTTC | CASSLTGSYGYTF
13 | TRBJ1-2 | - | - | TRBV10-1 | TGCGCCAGCAGTGAGTTTCGGGGAGTCGGCTACACCTTC | CASSEFRGVGYTF